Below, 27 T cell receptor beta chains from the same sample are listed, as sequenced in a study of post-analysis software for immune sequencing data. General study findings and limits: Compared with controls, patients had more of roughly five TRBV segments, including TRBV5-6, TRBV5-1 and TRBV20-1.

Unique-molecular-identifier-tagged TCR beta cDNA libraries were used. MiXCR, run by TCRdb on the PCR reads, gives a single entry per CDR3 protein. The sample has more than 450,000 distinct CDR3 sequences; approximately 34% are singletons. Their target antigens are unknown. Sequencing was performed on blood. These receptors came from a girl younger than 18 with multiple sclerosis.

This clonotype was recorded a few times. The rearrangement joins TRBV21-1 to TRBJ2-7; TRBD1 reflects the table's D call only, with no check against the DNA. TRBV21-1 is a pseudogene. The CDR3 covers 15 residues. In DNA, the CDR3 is TGTGCCAGCTACGACAGGGGTGCCTGCTCCTACGAGCAGTACTTC. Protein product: CASYDRGACSYEQYF.

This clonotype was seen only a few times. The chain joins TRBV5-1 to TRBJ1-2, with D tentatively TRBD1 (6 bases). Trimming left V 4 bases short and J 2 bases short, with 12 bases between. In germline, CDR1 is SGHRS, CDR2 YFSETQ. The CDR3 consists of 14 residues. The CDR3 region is CASSPLTGNYGYTF. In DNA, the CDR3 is TGCGCCAGCAGCCCCCTCACAGGGAACTATGGCTACACCTTC.

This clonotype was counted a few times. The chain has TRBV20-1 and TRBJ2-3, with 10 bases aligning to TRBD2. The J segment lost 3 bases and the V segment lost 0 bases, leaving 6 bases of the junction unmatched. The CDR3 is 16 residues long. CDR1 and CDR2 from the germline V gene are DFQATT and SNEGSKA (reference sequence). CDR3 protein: CSARDPSAGGTDTQYF. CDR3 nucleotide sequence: TGCAGTGCTAGAGATCCGTCAGCGGGGGGGACAGATACGCAGTATTTT.

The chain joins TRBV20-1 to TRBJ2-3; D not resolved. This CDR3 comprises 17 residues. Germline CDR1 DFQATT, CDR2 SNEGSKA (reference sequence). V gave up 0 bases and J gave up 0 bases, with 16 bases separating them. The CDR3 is CSARDGSPALSTDTQYF. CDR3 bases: TGCAGTGCTAGAGATGGAAGTCCGGCCCTTAGCACAGATACGCAGTATTTT.

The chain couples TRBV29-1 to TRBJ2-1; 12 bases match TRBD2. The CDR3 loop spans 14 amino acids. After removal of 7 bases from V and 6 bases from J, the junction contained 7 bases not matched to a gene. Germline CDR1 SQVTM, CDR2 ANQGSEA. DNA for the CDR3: TGCAGCGGGTGGACTAGCGGGGAAGGCAATGAGCAGTTCTTC. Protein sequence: CSGWTSGEGNEQFF.

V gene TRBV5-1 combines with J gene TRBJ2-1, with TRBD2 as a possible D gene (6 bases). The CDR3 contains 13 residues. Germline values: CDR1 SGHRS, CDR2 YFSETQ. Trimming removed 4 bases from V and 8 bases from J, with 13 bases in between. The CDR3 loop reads CASSLGGEDEQFF. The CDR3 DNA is TGCGCCAGCAGCCTTGGCGGGGAGGATGAGCAGTTCTTC.

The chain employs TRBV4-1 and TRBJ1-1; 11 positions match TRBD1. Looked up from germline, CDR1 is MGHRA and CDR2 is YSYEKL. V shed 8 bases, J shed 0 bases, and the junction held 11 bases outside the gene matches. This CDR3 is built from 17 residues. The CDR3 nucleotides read TGCGCCAGCTCAGGACGGGACAGGGGGATAATGAACACTGAAGCTTTCTTT. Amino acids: CASSGRDRGIMNTEAFF.

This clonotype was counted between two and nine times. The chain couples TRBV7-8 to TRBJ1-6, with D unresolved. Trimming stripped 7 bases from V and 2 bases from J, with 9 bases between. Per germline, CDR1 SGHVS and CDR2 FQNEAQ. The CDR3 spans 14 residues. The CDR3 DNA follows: TGTGCCAGCACTACCGCCACCTATAATTCACCCCTCCACTTT. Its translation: CASTTATYNSPLHF.

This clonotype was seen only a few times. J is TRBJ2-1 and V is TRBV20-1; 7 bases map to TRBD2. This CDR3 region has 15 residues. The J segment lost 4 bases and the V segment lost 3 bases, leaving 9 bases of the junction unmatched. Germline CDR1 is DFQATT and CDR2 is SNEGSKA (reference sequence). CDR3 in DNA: TGCAGTGCTAGTCCCCAGCGGGGCTATTACAATGAGCAGTTCTTC. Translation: CSASPQRGYYNEQFF.

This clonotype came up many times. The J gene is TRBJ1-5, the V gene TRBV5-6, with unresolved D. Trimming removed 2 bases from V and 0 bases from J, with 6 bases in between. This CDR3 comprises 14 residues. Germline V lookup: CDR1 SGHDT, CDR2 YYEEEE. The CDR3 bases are TGTGCCAGCAGCTTCAGTCTTAGCAATCAGCCCCAGCATTTT. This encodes CASSFSLSNQPQHF.

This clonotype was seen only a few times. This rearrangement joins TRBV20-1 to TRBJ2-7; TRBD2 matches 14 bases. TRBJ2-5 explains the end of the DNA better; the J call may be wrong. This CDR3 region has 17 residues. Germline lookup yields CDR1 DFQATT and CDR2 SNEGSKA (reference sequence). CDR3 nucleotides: TGCAGTGCTAGTCGACTAGCGGGGGGGCTCGGTCAAGAGACCCAGTACTTC. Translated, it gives CSASRLAGGLGQETQYF.

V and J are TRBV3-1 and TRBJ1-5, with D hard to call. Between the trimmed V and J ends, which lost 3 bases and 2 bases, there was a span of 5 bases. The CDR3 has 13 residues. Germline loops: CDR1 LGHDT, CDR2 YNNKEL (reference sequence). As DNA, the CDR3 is TGTGCCAGCAGCCACGGAGGCAATCAGCCCCAGCATTTT. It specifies CASSHGGNQPQHF.

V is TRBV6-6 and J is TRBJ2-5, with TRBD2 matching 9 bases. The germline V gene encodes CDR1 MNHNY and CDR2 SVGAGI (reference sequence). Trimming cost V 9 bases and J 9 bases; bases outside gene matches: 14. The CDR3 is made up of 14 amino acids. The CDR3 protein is CASHSGTSPRAQYF. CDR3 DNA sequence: TGTGCCAGTCATTCCGGGACTAGCCCTCGGGCCCAGTACTTC.

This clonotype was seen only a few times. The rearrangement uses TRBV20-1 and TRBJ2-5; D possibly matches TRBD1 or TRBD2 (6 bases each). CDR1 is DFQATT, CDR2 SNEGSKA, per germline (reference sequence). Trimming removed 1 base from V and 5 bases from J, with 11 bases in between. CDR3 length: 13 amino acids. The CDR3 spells CSARAGAGETQYF. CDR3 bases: TGCAGTGCTAGAGCGGGGGCTGGGGAGACCCAGTACTTC.

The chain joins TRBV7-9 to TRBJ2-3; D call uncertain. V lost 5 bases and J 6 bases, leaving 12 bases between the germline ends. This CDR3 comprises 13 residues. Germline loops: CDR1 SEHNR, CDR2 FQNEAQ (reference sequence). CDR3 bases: TGTGCCAGCAGCGGGCCCGGGCAGGATACGCAGTATTTT. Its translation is CASSGPGQDTQYF.

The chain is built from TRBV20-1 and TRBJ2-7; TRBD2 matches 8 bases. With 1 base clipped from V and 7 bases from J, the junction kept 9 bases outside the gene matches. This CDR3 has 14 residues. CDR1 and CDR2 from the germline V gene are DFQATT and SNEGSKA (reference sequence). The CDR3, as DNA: TGCAGTGCTAGAGTCTTCGGGGGGGGTAAAGAGCAGTACTTC. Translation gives CSARVFGGGKEQYF.

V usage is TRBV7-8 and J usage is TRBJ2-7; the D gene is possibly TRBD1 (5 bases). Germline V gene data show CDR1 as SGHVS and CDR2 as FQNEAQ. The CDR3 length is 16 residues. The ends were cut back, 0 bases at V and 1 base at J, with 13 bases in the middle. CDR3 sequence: CASSLAHDSLSYEQYF. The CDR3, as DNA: TGTGCCAGCAGCTTAGCGCACGACAGCCTATCCTACGAGCAGTACTTC.

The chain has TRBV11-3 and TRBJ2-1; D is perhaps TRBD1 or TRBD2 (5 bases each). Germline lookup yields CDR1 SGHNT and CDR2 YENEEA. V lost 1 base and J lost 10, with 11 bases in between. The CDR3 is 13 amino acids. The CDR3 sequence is CASSLGERDEQFF. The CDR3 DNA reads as TGTGCCAGCAGCTTAGGTGAGAGGGACGAGCAGTTCTTC.

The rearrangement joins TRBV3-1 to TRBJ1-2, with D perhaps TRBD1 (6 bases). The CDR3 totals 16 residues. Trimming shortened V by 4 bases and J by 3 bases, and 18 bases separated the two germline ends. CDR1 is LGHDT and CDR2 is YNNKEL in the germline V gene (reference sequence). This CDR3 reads CASSPTGAGVDYGYTF. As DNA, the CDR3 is TGTGCCAGCAGCCCCACCGGAGCAGGGGTGGACTATGGCTACACCTTC.

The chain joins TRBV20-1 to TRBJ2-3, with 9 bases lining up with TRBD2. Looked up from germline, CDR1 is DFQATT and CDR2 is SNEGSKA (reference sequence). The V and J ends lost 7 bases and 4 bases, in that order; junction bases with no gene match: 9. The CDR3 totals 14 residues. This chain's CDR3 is CSGGVAGVPDTQYF. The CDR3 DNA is TGCAGTGGAGGGGTAGCGGGGGTCCCAGATACGCAGTATTTT.

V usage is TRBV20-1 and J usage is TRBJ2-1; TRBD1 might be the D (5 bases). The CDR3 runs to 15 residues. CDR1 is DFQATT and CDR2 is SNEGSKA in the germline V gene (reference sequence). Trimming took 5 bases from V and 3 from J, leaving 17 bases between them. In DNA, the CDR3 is TGCAGTGCTGGACCCGACAGAGGATTCTACAATGAGCAGTTCTTC. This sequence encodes CSAGPDRGFYNEQFF.

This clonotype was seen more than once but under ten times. CDR3 coding DNA: TGTGCCAGCAGCTTATCTGAGATTGAGACCCAGTACTTC. Translating it yields CASSLSEIETQYF. The rearrangement uses TRBV7-9 and TRBJ2-5; no clear D. From germline, CDR1 is SEHNR and CDR2 FQNEAQ (reference sequence). This CDR3 comprises 13 residues. Trimming shortened V by 2 bases and J by 5 bases, and 9 bases separated the two germline ends.

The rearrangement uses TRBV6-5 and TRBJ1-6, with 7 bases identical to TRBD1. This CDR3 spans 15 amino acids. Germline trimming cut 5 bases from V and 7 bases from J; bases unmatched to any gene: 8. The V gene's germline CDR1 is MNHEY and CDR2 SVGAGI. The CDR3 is CASSTTGALNSPLHF. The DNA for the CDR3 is TGTGCCAGCAGTACAACAGGGGCGTTGAATTCACCCCTCCACTTT.

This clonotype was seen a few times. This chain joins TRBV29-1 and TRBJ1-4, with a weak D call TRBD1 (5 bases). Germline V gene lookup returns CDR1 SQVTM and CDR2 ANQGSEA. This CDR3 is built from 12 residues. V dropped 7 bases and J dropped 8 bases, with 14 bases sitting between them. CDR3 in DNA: TGCAGCGGGGGCGTGGGGGACGAAAAACTGTTTTTT. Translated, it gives CSGGVGDEKLFF.

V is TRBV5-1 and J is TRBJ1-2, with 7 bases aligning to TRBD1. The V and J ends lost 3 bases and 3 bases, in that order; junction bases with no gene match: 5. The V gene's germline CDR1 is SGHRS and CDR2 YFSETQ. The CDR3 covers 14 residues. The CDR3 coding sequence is TGCGCCAGCAGCTCCCACGGGACAGACTATGGCTACACCTTC. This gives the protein CASSSHGTDYGYTF.

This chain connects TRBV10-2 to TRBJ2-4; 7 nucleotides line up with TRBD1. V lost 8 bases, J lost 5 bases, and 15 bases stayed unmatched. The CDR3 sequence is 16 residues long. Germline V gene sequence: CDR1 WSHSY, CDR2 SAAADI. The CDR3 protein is CASGTAGWASQNIQYF. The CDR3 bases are TGCGCCAGCGGGACAGCAGGGTGGGCTAGCCAAAACATTCAGTACTTC.

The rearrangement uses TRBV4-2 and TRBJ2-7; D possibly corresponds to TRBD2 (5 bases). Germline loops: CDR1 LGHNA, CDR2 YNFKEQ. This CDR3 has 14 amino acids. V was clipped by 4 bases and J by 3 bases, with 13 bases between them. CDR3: CASSRGYEGYEQYF. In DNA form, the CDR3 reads TGTGCCAGCAGCCGAGGTTACGAGGGCTACGAGCAGTACTTC.